A few counts support the clone carrying this T cell receptor beta chain. Antigen specificity is unknown. Vbeta (60) and Jbeta (13) primers were used in the PCR. Measured with immunoSEQ multiplex PCR; TCRdb has only the in-frame clones, and not every one. The data show around 200,000 clones, under 85% seen once. The sample originates from a study of cytomegalovirus exposure and HLA in healthy donors. Findings of the study overall: Later analysis identified a missense DCLRE1C variant that was linked to TCR beta V- and J-gene trimming. Later analysis reportedly placed an Asian-associated ancestry cluster below the roughly 680-donor mean in N-insertions.

Material: PBMCs. The sequence was collected from a man aged 50-59 years in good health and CMV-seronegative.

The CDR3 protein is CSVAGLDAAQPQHF. In DNA, the CDR3 is TGCAGCGTTGCAGGGTTGGACGCTGCGCAGCCCCAGCATTTT. This chain links TRBV29-1 with TRBJ1-5; D might be TRBD1 (5 bases). This CDR3 has 14 amino acids. Per the germline V gene, CDR1 is SQVTM and CDR2 is ANQGSEA. V shed 4 bases and J shed 7 bases, with 17 bases lying between them.